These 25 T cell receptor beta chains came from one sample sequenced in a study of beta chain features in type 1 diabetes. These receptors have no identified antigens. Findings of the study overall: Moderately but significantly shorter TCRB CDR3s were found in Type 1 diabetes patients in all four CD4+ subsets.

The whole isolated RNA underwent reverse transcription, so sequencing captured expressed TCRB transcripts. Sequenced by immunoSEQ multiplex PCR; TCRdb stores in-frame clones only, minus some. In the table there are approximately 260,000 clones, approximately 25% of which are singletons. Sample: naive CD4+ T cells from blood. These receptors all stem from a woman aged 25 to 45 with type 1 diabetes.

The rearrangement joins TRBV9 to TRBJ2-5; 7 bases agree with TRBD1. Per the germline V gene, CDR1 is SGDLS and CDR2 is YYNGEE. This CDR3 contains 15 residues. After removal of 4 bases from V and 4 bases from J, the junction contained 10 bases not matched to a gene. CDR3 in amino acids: CASSLMTGIGETQYF. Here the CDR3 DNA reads TGTGCCAGCAGCCTAATGACAGGGATCGGAGAGACCCAGTACTTC.

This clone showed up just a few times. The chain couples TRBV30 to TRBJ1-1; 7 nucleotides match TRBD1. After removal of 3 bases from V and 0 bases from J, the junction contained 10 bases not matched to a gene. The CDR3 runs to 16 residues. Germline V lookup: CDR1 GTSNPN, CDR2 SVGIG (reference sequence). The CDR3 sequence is CAWRKNTGQMNTEAFF. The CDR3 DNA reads TGTGCCTGGAGGAAAAACACGGGACAGATGAACACTGAAGCTTTCTTT.

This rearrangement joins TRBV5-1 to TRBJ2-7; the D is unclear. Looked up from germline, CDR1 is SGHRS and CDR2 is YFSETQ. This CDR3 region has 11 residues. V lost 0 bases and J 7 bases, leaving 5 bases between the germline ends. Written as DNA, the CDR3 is TGCGCCAGCAGCTTGGAGAGGGAGCAGTACTTC. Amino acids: CASSLEREQYF.

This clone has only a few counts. The CDR3 DNA follows: TGCAGCGTTGTACACAGGTATGGCACTGAAGCTTTCTTT. Its translation is CSVVHRYGTEAFF. The chain links TRBV29-1 to TRBJ1-1; TRBD1 might be the D (5 bases). Per the germline V gene, CDR1 is SQVTM and CDR2 is ANQGSEA. Between the trimmed V and J ends, which lost 4 bases and 4 bases, there was a span of 13 bases. The CDR3 spans 13 residues.

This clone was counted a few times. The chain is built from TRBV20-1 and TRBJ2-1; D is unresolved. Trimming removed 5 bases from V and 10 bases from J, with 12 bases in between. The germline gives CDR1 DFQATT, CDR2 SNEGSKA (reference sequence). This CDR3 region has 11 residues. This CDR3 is CSAPLHEEQFF. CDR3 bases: TGCAGTGCTCCCCTCCACGAGGAGCAGTTCTTC.

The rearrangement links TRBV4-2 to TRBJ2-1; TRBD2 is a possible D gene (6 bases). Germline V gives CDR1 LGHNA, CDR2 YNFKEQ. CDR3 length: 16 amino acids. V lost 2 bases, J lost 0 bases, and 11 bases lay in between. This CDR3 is CASSQRERASYNEQFF. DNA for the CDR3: TGTGCCAGCAGCCAACGGGAGCGGGCCTCCTACAATGAGCAGTTCTTC.

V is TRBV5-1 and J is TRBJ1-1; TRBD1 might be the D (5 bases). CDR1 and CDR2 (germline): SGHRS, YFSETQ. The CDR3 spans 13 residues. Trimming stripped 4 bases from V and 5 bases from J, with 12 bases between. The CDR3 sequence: CASSVTGGTEAFF. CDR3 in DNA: TGCGCCAGCAGCGTTACAGGTGGGACTGAAGCTTTCTTT.

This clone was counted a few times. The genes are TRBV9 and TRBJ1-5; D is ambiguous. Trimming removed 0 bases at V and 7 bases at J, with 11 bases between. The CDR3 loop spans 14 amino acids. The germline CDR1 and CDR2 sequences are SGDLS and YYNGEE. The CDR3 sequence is CASSVELDGQPQHF. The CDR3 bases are TGTGCCAGCAGCGTAGAACTAGATGGGCAGCCCCAGCATTTT.

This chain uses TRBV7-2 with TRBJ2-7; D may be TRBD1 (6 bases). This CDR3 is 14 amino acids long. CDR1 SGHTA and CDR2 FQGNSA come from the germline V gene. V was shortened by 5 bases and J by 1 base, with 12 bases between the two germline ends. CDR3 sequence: CASSERQDSYEQYF. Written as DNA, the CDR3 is TGTGCCAGCAGCGAGCGACAGGATTCCTACGAGCAGTACTTC.

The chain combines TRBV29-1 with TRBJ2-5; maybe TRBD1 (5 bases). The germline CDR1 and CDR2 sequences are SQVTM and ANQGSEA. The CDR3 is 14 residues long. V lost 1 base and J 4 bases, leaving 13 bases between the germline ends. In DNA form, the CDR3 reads TGCAGCGTTGAAGTTGCGCAGGGCCCAGAGACCCAGTACTTC. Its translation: CSVEVAQGPETQYF.

CDR3 bases: TGTGCCAGCAGCGTCGACAGTGGAAACACCATATATTTT. It codes for CASSVDSGNTIYF. J is TRBJ1-3 and V is TRBV7-3; D may be TRBD1 (5 bases). V dropped 5 bases and J dropped 3 bases, with 8 bases sitting between them. CDR1 and CDR2 from the germline V gene are SGHTA and FQGTGA. This CDR3 is built from 13 residues.

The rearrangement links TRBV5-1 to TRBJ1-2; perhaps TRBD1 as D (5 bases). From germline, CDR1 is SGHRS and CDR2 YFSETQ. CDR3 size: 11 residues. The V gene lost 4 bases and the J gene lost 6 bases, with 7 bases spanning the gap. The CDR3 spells CASSVGDGYTF. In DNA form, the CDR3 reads TGCGCCAGCAGCGTAGGGGATGGCTACACCTTC.

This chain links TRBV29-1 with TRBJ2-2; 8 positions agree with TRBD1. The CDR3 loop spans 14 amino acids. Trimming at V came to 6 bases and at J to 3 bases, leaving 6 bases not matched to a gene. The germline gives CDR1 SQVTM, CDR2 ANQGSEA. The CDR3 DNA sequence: TGCAGCGTCGCTGGACAGGGAGACACCGGGGAGCTGTTTTTT. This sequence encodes CSVAGQGDTGELFF.

In DNA form, the CDR3 reads TGTGCCAGCAGTGATAGGTCAGGGGAAGAGACCCAGTACTTC. As protein: CASSDRSGEETQYF. The rearrangement joins TRBV6-1 to TRBJ2-5; D is possibly TRBD1 (6 bases). Trimming took off 3 bases at V and 3 bases at J, with 11 bases between the two ends. CDR3 size: 14 residues. Germline V CDR1 and CDR2: MNHNS, SASEGT.

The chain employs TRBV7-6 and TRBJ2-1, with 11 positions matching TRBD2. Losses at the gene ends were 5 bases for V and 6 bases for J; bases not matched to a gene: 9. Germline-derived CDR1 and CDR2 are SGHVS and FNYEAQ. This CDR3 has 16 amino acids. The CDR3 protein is CASSVPLAGVPNEQFF. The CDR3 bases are TGTGCCAGCAGCGTCCCACTAGCGGGAGTGCCCAATGAGCAGTTCTTC.

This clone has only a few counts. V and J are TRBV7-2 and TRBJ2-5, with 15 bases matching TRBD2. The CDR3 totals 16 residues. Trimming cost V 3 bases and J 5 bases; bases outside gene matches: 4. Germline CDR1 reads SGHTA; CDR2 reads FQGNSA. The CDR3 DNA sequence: TGTGCCAGCAGCTTGCCCGGACTAGCGGGAGGGGAGACCCAGTACTTC. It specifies CASSLPGLAGGETQYF.

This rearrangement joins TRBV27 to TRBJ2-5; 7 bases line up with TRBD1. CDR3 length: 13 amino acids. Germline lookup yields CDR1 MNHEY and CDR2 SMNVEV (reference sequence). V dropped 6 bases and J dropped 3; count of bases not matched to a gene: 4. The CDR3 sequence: CASRRTGEETQYF. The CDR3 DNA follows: TGTGCCAGCAGAAGGACAGGAGAAGAGACCCAGTACTTC.

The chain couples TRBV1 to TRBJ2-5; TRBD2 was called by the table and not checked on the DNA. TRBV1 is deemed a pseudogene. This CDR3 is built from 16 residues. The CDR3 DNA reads TGCACCAGCAGCCATAGCATAGCGGGAGGTTGGGAGACCCAGTACTTC. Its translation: CTSSHSIAGGWETQYF.

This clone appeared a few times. The CDR3 DNA sequence: TGTGCCTGGAGTGGGTGGCGGACAGGGCCCCAGCATTTT. As protein: CAWSGWRTGPQHF. The V and J genes are TRBV30 and TRBJ1-5; 7 nucleotides align to TRBD1. V dropped 1 base and J dropped 9; count of bases not matched to a gene: 6. Germline-derived CDR1 and CDR2 are GTSNPN and SVGIG (reference sequence). This CDR3 has 13 residues.

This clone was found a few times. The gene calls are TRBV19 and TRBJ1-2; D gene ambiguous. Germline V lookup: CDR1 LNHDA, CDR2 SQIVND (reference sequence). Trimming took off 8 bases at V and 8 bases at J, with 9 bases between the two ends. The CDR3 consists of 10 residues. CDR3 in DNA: TGTGCCAGTTTTCAACGGGGCTACACCTTC. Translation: CASFQRGYTF. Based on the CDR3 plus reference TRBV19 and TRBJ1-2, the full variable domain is DGGITQSPKYLFRKEGQNVTLSCEQNLNHDAMYWYRQDPGQGLRLIYYSQIVNDFQKGDIAEGYSVSREKKESFPLTVTSAQKNPTAFYLCASFQRGYTFGSGTRLTVV.

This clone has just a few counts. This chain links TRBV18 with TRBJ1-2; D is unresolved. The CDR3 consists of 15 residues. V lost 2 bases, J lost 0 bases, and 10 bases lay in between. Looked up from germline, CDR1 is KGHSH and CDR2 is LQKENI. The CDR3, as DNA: TGTGCCAGCTCACCAGCGGCGGGATCTAACTATGGCTACACCTTC. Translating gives CASSPAAGSNYGYTF.

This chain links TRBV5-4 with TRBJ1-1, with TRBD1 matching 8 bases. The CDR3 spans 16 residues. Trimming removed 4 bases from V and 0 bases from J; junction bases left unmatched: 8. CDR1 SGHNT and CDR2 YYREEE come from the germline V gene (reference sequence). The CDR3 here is CASSRGQGGMNTEAFF. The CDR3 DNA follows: TGTGCCAGCAGCCGTGGACAGGGAGGGATGAACACTGAAGCTTTCTTT.

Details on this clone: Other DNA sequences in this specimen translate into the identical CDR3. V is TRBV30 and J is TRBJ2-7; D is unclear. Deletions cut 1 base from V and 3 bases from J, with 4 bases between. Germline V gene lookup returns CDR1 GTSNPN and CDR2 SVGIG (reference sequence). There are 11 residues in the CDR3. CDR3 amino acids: CAWSASYEQYF. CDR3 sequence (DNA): TGTGCCTGGAGTGCTAGCTACGAGCAGTACTTC.

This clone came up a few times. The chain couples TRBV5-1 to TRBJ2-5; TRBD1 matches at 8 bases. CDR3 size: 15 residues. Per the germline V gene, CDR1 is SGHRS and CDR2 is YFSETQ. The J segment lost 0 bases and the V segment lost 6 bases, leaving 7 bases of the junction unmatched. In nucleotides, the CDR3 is TGCGCCAGCAACCCCAACAGGGGGAACCAAGAGACCCAGTACTTC. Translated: CASNPNRGNQETQYF.

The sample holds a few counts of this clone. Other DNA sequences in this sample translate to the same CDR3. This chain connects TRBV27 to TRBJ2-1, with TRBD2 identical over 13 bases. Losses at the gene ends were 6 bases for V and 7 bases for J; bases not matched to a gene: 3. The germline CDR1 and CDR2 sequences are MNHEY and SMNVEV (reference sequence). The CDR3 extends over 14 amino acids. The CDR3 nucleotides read TGTGCCAGCAGCTTGGGACTAGCGGGAAATGAGCAGTTCTTC. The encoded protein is CASSLGLAGNEQFF.